This T cell receptor beta chain was observed in a study of T cells in Graves' hyperthyroidism and ophthalmopathy. General study findings and limits: In validation, the model predicted ophthalmopathy. These predictions came a median around 5.9 months before onset.

The study defined stable Graves' hyperthyroidism as no ophthalmopathy progression within 18 months. Uncontrolled infection, other autoimmune disease, pregnancy or lactation excluded patients. PBMCs were sourced from approximately 9.3 ml fresh peripheral blood. This clonotype has ten or more counts. Its antigen remains unidentified. RNA transcripts were the template for amplifying TCR beta CDR3 regions. Researchers ran a first-round RT-PCR on the TCR CDR3 using the HTBI primer set. TCRdb used MiXCR to reprocess the multiplex PCR reads, holding one entry per CDR3 protein. The table records under 400,000 distinct CDR3 sequences, 21% of them present only once. Germline V lookup: CDR1 MNHEY, CDR2 SMNVEV (reference sequence). V was trimmed by 5 bases and J by 2 bases, leaving 15 bases between them. This CDR3 comprises 15 residues.

The rearrangement joins TRBV27 to TRBJ1-2; no firm D call. Sample: blood. This TCR derives from a woman aged 45-65 years with Graves' hyperthyroidism. CDR3 nucleotide sequence: TGTGCCAGCAGTCCCTGGGTTTCAGCAAACTATGGCTACACCTTC. Amino acids: CASSPWVSANYGYTF.